This T cell receptor (beta chain) stems from a study of T cell responses to AZD1222 COVID-19 vaccine. Assay used: immunoSEQ multiplex PCR; TCRdb lists only in-frame clones, some missing. This table holds some 150,000 clones, around 90% found once. Findings of the study overall: Elevations in Spike-specific TCR breadth and depth followed administration of two AZD1222 doses. CD4 TCRs associated with vaccination spanned spike, dominating at 160-218 and 743-854. The sample set comprised mostly white British donors with more females, and clonal diversity was possibly underestimated.

A note on this clone: Its antigen is currently unknown.

This CDR3 spans 15 amino acids. The V end was cut by 6 bases, the J end by 0 bases, with 14 bases between. Germline V gene lookup returns CDR1 MDHEN and CDR2 SYDVKM. The clonotype comes from an adult in good health. The source was peripheral blood, collected on day 0 of AZD1222 vaccination. The V call is TRBV28, the J call TRBJ1-2; the D is unclear. The CDR3, as DNA: TGTGCCAGCAGCCCCTCCGGGGAAGCTAACTATGGCTACACCTTC. Residues: CASSPSGEANYGYTF.